These 29 T cell receptor beta chains share one sample of origin, sequenced in a study of shared clonotypes between healthy human individuals. Produced via immunoSEQ multiplex PCR; TCRdb's table is partial and in-frame only. There are more than 200,000 clones in the sample; 50% to 80% occur only once, and approximately 10% lies in the top ten. The sequencing sample was made of memory CD4+ T cells sorted from blood. The subset here: CD45RA-negative fraction. The source is a man aged 25-45 years in good health.

The chain links TRBV10-3 to TRBJ1-3; no reliable D call. The CDR3 runs to 11 residues. The germline V gene has CDR1 ENHRY and CDR2 SYGVKD. The V and J ends lost 6 bases and 2 bases respectively, with 2 bases between them. The CDR3 is CAISAGNTIYF. The CDR3 DNA reads as TGTGCCATCAGCGCTGGAAACACCATATATTTT.

V usage is TRBV7-8 and J usage is TRBJ2-7; TRBD1 agrees at 10 bases. Trimming at V came to 5 bases and at J to 2 bases, leaving 6 bases not matched to a gene. CDR3 length: 15 amino acids. CDR1 and CDR2 from the germline V gene are SGHVS and FQNEAQ. The CDR3 sequence is CASSRGTGVTYEQYF. The CDR3 nucleotides read TGTGCCAGCAGCCGCGGGACAGGGGTAACCTACGAGCAGTACTTC.

This chain joins TRBV5-1 and TRBJ2-3; D is perhaps TRBD1 or TRBD2 (5 bases each). Trimming stripped 6 bases from V and 0 bases from J, with 11 bases between. The CDR3 length is 14 residues. Germline V gene lookup returns CDR1 SGHRS and CDR2 YFSETQ. DNA for the CDR3: TGCGCCAGCAACCGGGGCGGGAGCACAGATACGCAGTATTTT. Translating it yields CASNRGGSTDTQYF.

The J gene is TRBJ2-5, the V gene TRBV4-1, with TRBD2 as a possible D gene (5 bases). The V gene's germline CDR1 is MGHRA and CDR2 YSYEKL. This CDR3 is 13 amino acids long. V was trimmed by 4 bases and J by 5 bases, leaving 11 bases between them. The CDR3 bases are TGCGCCAGCAGCCGGCTCCCGGGGGAGACCCAGTACTTC. It encodes CASSRLPGETQYF.

This clone was counted a few times. The chain carries TRBV18 and TRBJ2-5; 12 positions match TRBD2. The CDR3 is made up of 15 amino acids. CDR1 is KGHSH, CDR2 LQKENI, per germline. V shed 8 bases and J 4 bases; nucleotides not matched to a gene: 8. CDR3 amino acids: CASQQLAGGGETQYF. The CDR3 DNA sequence: TGTGCCAGCCAACAACTAGCGGGAGGAGGAGAGACCCAGTACTTC.

V is TRBV5-1 and J is TRBJ2-5; D may match TRBD1 or TRBD2 (6 bases each). Germline V gene lookup returns CDR1 SGHRS and CDR2 YFSETQ. The germline V and J ends were trimmed by 1 base and 5 bases, with 15 bases remaining between them. The CDR3 contains 15 residues. CDR3 in amino acids: CASSLLGGGRETQYF. The CDR3 DNA follows: TGCGCCAGCAGCTTGCTGGGGGGCGGTAGGGAGACCCAGTACTTC.

Details on this clone: It is likely a read error: a sequence one base away is far more abundant. This chain links TRBV30 with TRBJ2-1; no firm D call. Germline V CDR1 and CDR2: GTSNPN, SVGIG (reference sequence). V gave up 4 bases and J gave up 6 bases, with 10 bases separating them. This CDR3 has 12 residues. CDR3 coding DNA: TGTGCCTGGAATAAAATTAGCAATGAGCAGTTCTTC. Residues: CAWNKISNEQFF.

This chain links TRBV7-8 with TRBJ2-1, with 9 positions matching TRBD2. The CDR3 is 16 residues long. CDR1 and CDR2 (germline): SGHVS, FQNEAQ. V gave up 2 bases and J gave up 4 bases; unmatched junction bases: 6. The CDR3 loop reads CASSLLLAGSYNEQFF. CDR3 bases: TGTGCCAGCAGCTTACTCCTAGCGGGATCTTACAATGAGCAGTTCTTC.

The J gene is TRBJ1-1, the V gene TRBV6-4; unclear D gene. CDR3 length equals 15 residues. Germline CDR1 MRHNA, CDR2 SNTAGT. V was clipped by 6 bases and J by 4 bases, with 18 bases between them. DNA for the CDR3: TGTGCCAGCAGGGCAGGAAGTGGGGTCGGCACTGAAGCTTTCTTT. As protein: CASRAGSGVGTEAFF.

The chain combines TRBV5-5 with TRBJ2-7, with D maybe TRBD2 (6 bases). Germline V gene sequence: CDR1 SGHKS, CDR2 YYEKEE (reference sequence). Trimming stripped 5 bases from V and 2 bases from J, with 11 bases between. CDR3 length equals 13 residues. CDR3 sequence: CASRRDLTYEQYF. The CDR3 coding sequence is TGTGCCAGCAGACGGGACTTAACCTACGAGCAGTACTTC.

This rearrangement joins TRBV7-2 to TRBJ2-3; 9 positions agree with TRBD2. The CDR3 is made up of 15 amino acids. After removal of 7 bases from V and 5 bases from J, the junction contained 10 bases not matched to a gene. From germline, CDR1 is SGHTA and CDR2 FQGNSA. In DNA, the CDR3 is TGTGCCAGCACGATTAGCGGGAGCGATGGAGATACGCAGTATTTT. Protein: CASTISGSDGDTQYF.

The V call is TRBV10-1, the J call TRBJ1-5, with 9 nucleotides matching TRBD1. The CDR3 extends over 22 amino acids. After removal of 0 bases from V and 2 bases from J, the junction contained 20 bases not matched to a gene. CDR1 and CDR2 (germline): WNHNN, SYGVQD (reference sequence). The CDR3 DNA is TGCGCCAGCAGTGAGTCGAGCTATTTCGCCGGGACAGGGTCGGATTGCAATCAGCCCCAGCATTTT. The encoded protein is CASSESSYFAGTGSDCNQPQHF.

This clone was seen once. V is TRBV6-6 and J is TRBJ1-1; 10 bases map to TRBD1. Germline V lookup: CDR1 MNHNY, CDR2 SVGAGI (reference sequence). The V and J ends lost 7 bases and 3 bases, in that order; junction bases with no gene match: 5. The length of the CDR3 is 14 residues. The CDR3: CASKTGGRHTEAFF. The CDR3 region has the DNA TGTGCCAGCAAGACAGGGGGCAGGCACACTGAAGCTTTCTTT.

This clone was observed at least ten times. Other DNA sequences in this specimen translate into the identical CDR3. The chain joins TRBV9 to TRBJ2-1, with a possible D match to TRBD2 (6 bases). With 4 bases removed from V and 4 bases from J, the gap between germline ends came to 18 bases. The CDR3 covers 16 residues. Germline CDR1 reads SGDLS; CDR2 reads YYNGEE. This CDR3 reads CASSPRGGLRYNEQFF. The CDR3 DNA sequence: TGTGCCAGCAGCCCCCGGGGAGGACTAAGGTACAATGAGCAGTTCTTC.

This clone was counted only a few times. This chain joins TRBV7-2 and TRBJ2-7; 9 bases agree with TRBD1. The CDR3 runs 15 residues. Trimming at V came to 5 bases and at J to 2 bases, leaving 7 bases not matched to a gene. In germline, CDR1 is SGHTA, CDR2 FQGNSA. CDR3 DNA: TGTGCCAGCAGCCCGAGCAGGACAGGGGCCTACGAGCAGTACTTC. It codes for CASSPSRTGAYEQYF.

The rearrangement links TRBV5-1 to TRBJ2-7; 9 bases line up with TRBD1. The V gene end was trimmed by 0 bases and the J gene end by 4 bases; junction bases not matched to a gene: 2. Per germline, CDR1 SGHRS and CDR2 YFSETQ. This CDR3 is built from 14 residues. The CDR3 region is CASSLGGTGYEQYF. The DNA of the CDR3 is TGCGCCAGCAGCTTGGGAGGGACAGGGTACGAGCAGTACTTC.

The V call is TRBV27, the J call TRBJ2-1; D is undetermined. Deletions cut 5 bases from V and 6 bases from J, with 2 bases between. Germline V gene lookup returns CDR1 MNHEY and CDR2 SMNVEV (reference sequence). This CDR3 has 10 amino acids. The CDR3: CASSPNEQFF. CDR3 DNA: TGTGCCAGCAGTCCCAATGAGCAGTTCTTC.

The chain carries TRBV7-2 and TRBJ1-1; D not resolved. CDR1 and CDR2 (germline): SGHTA, FQGNSA. The length of the CDR3 is 14 residues. Trimming took 4 bases from V and 3 from J, leaving 12 bases between them. The CDR3 protein is CASSSSGPYTEAFF. The CDR3 DNA follows: TGTGCCAGCAGCTCCTCGGGCCCTTACACTGAAGCTTTCTTT. The variable domain in full, completed from reference TRBV7-2 and TRBJ1-1, reads GAGVSQSPSNKVTEKGKDVELRCDPISGHTALYWYRQSLGQGLEFLIYFQGNSAPDKSGLPSDRFSAERTGGSVSTLTIQRTQQEDSAVYLCASSSSGPYTEAFFGQGTRLTVV.

The chain employs TRBV9 and TRBJ2-4; D may be TRBD1 or TRBD2 (6 bases each). This CDR3 spans 15 amino acids. Germline assignment: CDR1 SGDLS and CDR2 YYNGEE. The V and J ends lost 2 bases and 7 bases respectively, with 16 bases between them. The DNA for the CDR3 is TGTGCCAGCAGCGTCGGGGCGGGGCAGGGGAACATTCAGTACTTC. The encoded protein is CASSVGAGQGNIQYF.

The chain uses TRBV14 and TRBJ2-2; 10 bases agree with TRBD1. The CDR3 is made up of 16 amino acids. Germline lookup yields CDR1 SGHDN and CDR2 FVKESK. The V gene end was trimmed by 4 bases and the J gene end by 4 bases; junction bases not matched to a gene: 6. The CDR3 DNA follows: TGTGCCAGCAGCCGAACGACAGGGGGCAGCACCGGGGAGCTGTTTTTT. This codes for CASSRTTGGSTGELFF.

The gene calls are TRBV27 and TRBJ2-5, with D uncertain. V dropped 3 bases and J dropped 5 bases, with 10 bases sitting between them. The CDR3 is made up of 13 amino acids. Germline CDR1 and CDR2: MNHEY and SMNVEV (reference sequence). DNA for the CDR3: TGTGCCAGCAGTTTCAACCTAGGCGAGACCCAGTACTTC. This codes for CASSFNLGETQYF.

This clone turned up a few times. The chain recombines TRBV28 with TRBJ2-1; the match to TRBD2 covers 7 bases. Trimming took 8 bases from V and 3 from J; bases not matched to a gene: 7. The CDR3 runs to 14 residues. CDR1 MDHEN and CDR2 SYDVKM come from the germline V gene. The chain's CDR3 is CASRRLADYNEQFF. CDR3 sequence (DNA): TGTGCCAGCCGGCGGCTAGCGGACTACAATGAGCAGTTCTTC.

CDR3 protein: CASSIGTGAGYTF. CDR3 nucleotides: TGTGCCAGTAGTATAGGGACAGGAGCTGGCTACACCTTC. This chain links TRBV19 with TRBJ1-2; 7 nucleotides align to TRBD1. V was clipped by 1 base and J by 7 bases; unmatched bases: 3. Germline CDR1 LNHDA, CDR2 SQIVND (reference sequence). This CDR3 is 13 amino acids long. The variable domain in full, completed from reference TRBV19 and TRBJ1-2, reads DGGITQSPKYLFRKEGQNVTLSCEQNLNHDAMYWYRQDPGQGLRLIYYSQIVNDFQKGDIAEGYSVSREKKESFPLTVTSAQKNPTAFYLCASSIGTGAGYTFGSGTRLTVV.

V and J are TRBV7-6 and TRBJ2-7; 7 nucleotides agree with TRBD1. CDR1 and CDR2 (germline): SGHVS, FNYEAQ. The CDR3 has 19 amino acids. V trimming: 1 base; J trimming: 0 bases; junction bases outside the gene matches: 15. The CDR3 sequence: CASSLVGGGLAPSSYEQYF. Written as DNA, the CDR3 is TGTGCCAGCAGCTTAGTAGGGGGCGGGTTAGCGCCGAGCTCCTACGAGCAGTACTTC. Based on the CDR3 plus reference TRBV7-6 and TRBJ2-7, the full variable domain is GAGVSQSPRYKVTKRGQDVALRCDPISGHVSLYWYRQALGQGPEFLTYFNYEAQQDKSGLPNDRFSAERPEGSISTLTIQRTEQRDSAMYRCASSLVGGGLAPSSYEQYFGPGTRLTVT.

V is TRBV5-4 and J is TRBJ2-3; 10 bases map to TRBD2. CDR1 and CDR2 (germline): SGHNT, YYREEE (reference sequence). The CDR3 is made up of 19 amino acids. With 5 bases clipped from V and 2 bases from J, the junction kept 17 bases outside the gene matches. CDR3 loop: CASSVPGLASPRNTDTQYF. In nucleotides, the CDR3 is TGTGCCAGCAGTGTACCGGGACTAGCGTCACCGAGGAACACAGATACGCAGTATTTT.

The chain has TRBV29-1 and TRBJ2-3, with D uncertain. CDR1 is SQVTM, CDR2 ANQGSEA, per germline. CDR3 length: 11 amino acids. V was cut by 8 bases and J by 5 bases, with 11 bases left in between. The CDR3 bases are TGCAGCCTATGGTGGGGAGATACGCAGTATTTT. Encoded protein: CSLWWGDTQYF.

The V call is TRBV11-2, the J call TRBJ2-2; tentative D call: TRBD1 (5 bases). Germline CDR1 SGHAT, CDR2 FQNNGV. The V gene lost 5 bases and the J gene lost 4 bases, with 14 bases spanning the gap. The CDR3 runs 15 residues. The CDR3 sequence is CASSLARGGTGELFF. DNA for the CDR3: TGTGCCAGCAGCCTGGCTAGGGGCGGCACCGGGGAGCTGTTTTTT.

This clone was detected once. The rearrangement links TRBV27 to TRBJ2-3; D may be TRBD2 (5 bases). CDR3 length: 16 residues. Trimming left V 4 bases short and J 1 base short, with 15 bases between. Germline V gene sequence: CDR1 MNHEY, CDR2 SMNVEV (reference sequence). As DNA, the CDR3 is TGTGCCAGCAGTTCCGGGGATCGGTGGGGCACAGATACGCAGTATTTT. Translated, it gives CASSSGDRWGTDTQYF.

This chain links TRBV5-1 with TRBJ2-7; the D is unclear. Trimming removed 4 bases at V and 1 base at J, with 15 bases between. CDR1 SGHRS and CDR2 YFSETQ come from the germline V gene. CDR3 size: 15 residues. The CDR3 protein is CASSKTDLLSYEQYF. The CDR3 DNA reads TGCGCCAGCAGCAAAACCGACCTGCTTTCCTACGAGCAGTACTTC. Full variable domain (rest looked up from reference TRBV5-1 and TRBJ2-7): KAGVTQTPRYLIKTRGQQVTLSCSPISGHRSVSWYQQTPGQGLQFLFEYFSETQRNKGNFPGRFSGRQFSNSRSEMNVSTLELGDSALYLCASSKTDLLSYEQYFGPGTRLTVT.